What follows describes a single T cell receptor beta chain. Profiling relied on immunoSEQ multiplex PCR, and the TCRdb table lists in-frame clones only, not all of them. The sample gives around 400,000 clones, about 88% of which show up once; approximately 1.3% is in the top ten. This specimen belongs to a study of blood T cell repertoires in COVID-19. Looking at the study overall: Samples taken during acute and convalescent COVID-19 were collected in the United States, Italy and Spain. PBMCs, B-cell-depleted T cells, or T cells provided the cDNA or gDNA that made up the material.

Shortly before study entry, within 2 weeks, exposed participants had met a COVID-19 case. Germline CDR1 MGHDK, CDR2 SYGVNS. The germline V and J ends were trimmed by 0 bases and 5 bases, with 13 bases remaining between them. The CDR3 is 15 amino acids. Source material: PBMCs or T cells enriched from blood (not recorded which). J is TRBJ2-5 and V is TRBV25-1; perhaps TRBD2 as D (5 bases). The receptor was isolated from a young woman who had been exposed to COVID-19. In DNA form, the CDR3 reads TGTGCCAGCAGTGAATATGGGCGGGTGGAGGAGACCCAGTACTTC. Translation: CASSEYGRVEETQYF.